Listed below are T cell receptor beta chains from one sample, sequenced in a study of blood T cells in healthy people across ages. In TCRdb, the 5' RACE reads were re-called with MiXCR into one record per CDR3 protein. This table has 1,800,000 or so distinct CDR3 sequences, about 39% appearing once. The sample comprised blood. The receptors here all came from a human donor in good health. Each CDR3 is given with its conserved first and last residue. Fields, in order: V gene, D gene, clone size, CDR3 protein. A D gene is named only where the DNA matches it firmly. A clone size is listed for some rows: how often the clone was seen (once, few, many), or a class if it is expanded.

TRBV12-3/TRBV12-4,-,-,CASSFAEMNTEAFF
TRBV29-1,-,-,CSAKPTAFQNIQYF
TRBV6-1,-,-,CASSGGAGDEQYF
TRBV29-1,TRBD1,-,CSARPGQGANGQFF
TRBV7-2,-,-,CASSTGTSLFQETRYF
TRBV13,TRBD2,-,CASSLGTSGGALYTQYF
TRBV4-2,TRBD1,few,CASSQGGQIHYGYTF
TRBV19,TRBD1,few,CASSPRQGSEKLFF
TRBV9,-,-,CASSGQAGDQPQHF
TRBV7-2,TRBD2,few,CASSLAPGGGRPSYNEQFF
TRBV5-1,TRBD2,few,CASSRPIAGGFGDTQYF
TRBV20-1,-,few,CSGVGASSYNEQFF
TRBV20-1,TRBD2,-,CSASSTSEREQFF
TRBV20-1,-,-,CSAPRWAPGAGGYTF
TRBV7-2,-,-,CASSLDLGPLPQHF
TRBV7-8,-,-,CASSLGHSSNYGYTF
TRBV5-1,-,-,CASSVRGEVSYNEQFF
TRBV12-3/TRBV12-4,-,-,CASNPSTGSTDTQYF
TRBV7-9,TRBD1,-,CASSPSTGELYNEQYF